A single sample is the source of the 28 T cell receptor beta chains below, sequenced in a study of T-cell memory formation after mild COVID-19. TCRdb re-called the 5' RACE reads with MiXCR, one entry per CDR3 protein. The sample has about 340,000 distinct CDR3 sequences, roughly 15% seen once. Input material: PBMCs or a T cell subset sorted from them (not recorded which). These receptors all stem from a man aged 18 to 30 who had mild COVID-19 (a few samples of this study predate the infection). Cell type and time point are not known.

The chain joins TRBV12-5 to TRBJ2-7; a weak D match, TRBD1 (6 bases). With 0 bases removed from V and 1 base from J, the gap between germline ends came to 10 bases. CDR1 LGHNT and CDR2 FRNRAP come from the germline V gene. There are 15 residues in the CDR3. The CDR3 reads CASGLVQGLSYEQYF. For the CDR3, the DNA is TGTGCTAGTGGTTTGGTACAGGGTCTATCCTACGAGCAGTACTTC.

The sample holds a few counts of this clonotype. The genes are TRBV18 and TRBJ2-7, with TRBD1 matching over 9 bases. CDR3 length equals 14 residues. The germline gives CDR1 KGHSH, CDR2 LQKENI. V dropped 5 bases and J dropped 2; count of bases not matched to a gene: 4. CDR3 in amino acids: CASSTGTGTYEQYF. CDR3 nucleotides: TGTGCCAGCTCAACTGGGACAGGGACCTACGAGCAGTACTTC.

The table lists this clonotype with a few counts. The CDR3 DNA reads TGTGCCAGCAGCCCCCTACTGGGCCCCACAGATACGCAGTATTTT. As protein: CASSPLLGPTDTQYF. The rearrangement uses TRBV7-7 and TRBJ2-3; D gene ambiguous. This CDR3 region has 15 residues. Germline V gives CDR1 SSHAT, CDR2 FNYEAQ (reference sequence). V lost 5 bases and J lost 2, with 14 bases in between.

This clonotype turned up a few times. J is TRBJ1-2 and V is TRBV5-1, with D unclear. Germline V gene lookup returns CDR1 SGHRS and CDR2 YFSETQ. V was trimmed by 6 bases and J by 6 bases, leaving 15 bases between them. The CDR3 contains 13 residues. This chain's CDR3 is CASTPPGQNGYTF. In nucleotides, the CDR3 is TGCGCCAGCACCCCCCCGGGTCAAAATGGCTACACCTTC.

The chain carries TRBV6-5 and TRBJ1-5, with 7 bases that match TRBD1. This CDR3 comprises 16 residues. The V and J ends lost 4 bases and 4 bases, in that order; junction bases with no gene match: 10. The germline gives CDR1 MNHEY, CDR2 SVGAGI. CDR3 DNA sequence: TGTGCCAGCAGTTCCCACACAGGGGCGAAAAATCAGCCCCAGCATTTT. The encoded protein is CASSSHTGAKNQPQHF.

This clonotype was detected only a few times. One end of the junction is discordant with germline, which a read error may explain. The chain carries TRBV6-2 or TRBV6-3 and TRBJ2-1, with D perhaps assigned TRBD1 or TRBD2 (7 bases each). The germline CDR1 and CDR2 sequences are MNHEY and SVGEGT. The CDR3 length is 12 residues. CDR3 coding DNA: TGTGCCAGCAGTTACGGGGAGGGGGCTCGGATCTTC. As protein: CASSYGEGARIF.

This chain connects TRBV4-3 to TRBJ2-5, with TRBD1 identical over 8 bases. Germline-derived CDR1 and CDR2 are LGHNA and YSLEER. This CDR3 comprises 18 residues. V lost 0 bases and J lost 5; bases outside the gene matches: 14. The CDR3, as DNA: TGCGCCAGCAGCCAAGAGACCCCAGGGGGCGCGGTTTGGGAGACCCAGTACTTC. It yields the protein CASSQETPGGAVWETQYF.

V gene TRBV27 combines with J gene TRBJ1-2; the D gene is possibly TRBD1 (5 bases). The V end lost 3 bases, the J end lost 4 bases, and 9 bases lay between the germline ends. The CDR3 consists of 13 residues. The germline V gene encodes CDR1 MNHEY and CDR2 SMNVEV (reference sequence). CDR3 DNA sequence: TGTGCCAGCAGTTTCGACAGACTCTATGGCTACACCTTC. Residues: CASSFDRLYGYTF.

This clonotype was detected a few times. The chain is built from TRBV5-5 and TRBJ1-6; D gene unclear. CDR1 and CDR2 (germline): SGHKS, YYEKEE (reference sequence). The CDR3 contains 13 residues. The V gene lost 5 bases and the J gene lost 13 bases, with 16 bases spanning the gap. For the CDR3, the DNA is TGTGCCAGCAGTTCGGACGGCGGCGCGCCCCTCCACTTT. This encodes CASSSDGGAPLHF.

The chain joins TRBV5-4 to TRBJ1-1; perhaps TRBD1 as D (6 bases). The CDR3 is 13 residues long. Germline V gene data show CDR1 as SGHNT and CDR2 as YYREEE (reference sequence). Trimming shortened V by 5 bases and J by 4 bases, and 12 bases separated the two germline ends. CDR3 coding DNA: TGTGCCAGCAGGCAGGGGACGATCACTGAAGCTTTCTTT. It encodes CASRQGTITEAFF.

The rearrangement links TRBV6-2 or TRBV6-3 to TRBJ2-1, with unresolved D. The CDR3 has 12 residues. The ends were cut back, 2 bases at V and 8 bases at J, with 7 bases in the middle. Per the germline V gene, CDR1 is MNHEY and CDR2 is SVGEGT. Here the CDR3 reads CASSYQFHEQFF. The DNA for the CDR3 is TGTGCCAGCAGTTACCAGTTCCATGAGCAGTTCTTC.

This clonotype has only a few counts. The chain combines TRBV12-3 or TRBV12-4 with TRBJ1-6; D is unclear. This CDR3 spans 14 amino acids. V was shortened by 4 bases and J by 7 bases, with 11 bases between the two germline ends. CDR3 nucleotides: TGTGCCAGCAGTTGGGAGGGATGGAATTCACCCCTCCACTTT. Its translation is CASSWEGWNSPLHF.

The genes are TRBV4-3 and TRBJ2-7, with 8 bases that match TRBD1. Per the germline V gene, CDR1 is LGHNA and CDR2 is YSLEER. V gave up 0 bases and J gave up 2 bases; unmatched junction bases: 6. The CDR3 extends over 16 amino acids. CDR3 nucleotides: TGCGCCAGCAGCCAAGAAGGGACAGGCAATACCTACGAGCAGTACTTC. The encoded protein is CASSQEGTGNTYEQYF.

This clonotype was seen more than once but under ten times. The chain uses TRBV5-1 and TRBJ2-5; D is possibly TRBD1 (5 bases). This CDR3 contains 16 residues. V lost 1 base to trimming and J lost 0 bases, with 13 bases between them. The V gene's germline CDR1 is SGHRS and CDR2 YFSETQ. The CDR3 sequence is CASSLTTDWYQETQYF. Written as DNA, the CDR3 is TGCGCCAGCAGCTTGACGACAGACTGGTACCAAGAGACCCAGTACTTC.

The genes are TRBV10-2 and TRBJ2-4, with 7 positions matching TRBD1. Germline V CDR1 and CDR2: WSHSY, SAAADI. This CDR3 spans 13 amino acids. Germline trimming cut 7 bases from V and 5 bases from J; bases unmatched to any gene: 5. This CDR3 reads CASIRQGENIQYF. CDR3 DNA sequence: TGCGCCAGCATTAGACAGGGAGAAAACATTCAGTACTTC.

This clonotype has just a few counts. The chain's CDR3 is CASSTRAFRLYEQYF. In nucleotides, the CDR3 is TGTGCCAGCAGCACCAGGGCGTTCCGCCTCTACGAGCAGTACTTC. V gene TRBV3-2 combines with J gene TRBJ2-7; TRBD1, the table's D call, lacks a check against the DNA. TRBV3-2 is marked as a pseudogene. This CDR3 contains 15 residues.

CDR3: CASSLMGGEAGELFF. The CDR3 coding sequence is TGTGCCAGCAGCCTCATGGGGGGCGAAGCCGGGGAGCTGTTTTTT. V is TRBV7-2 and J is TRBJ2-2; perhaps D is TRBD1 or TRBD2 (6 bases each). The ends were cut back, 5 bases at V and 6 bases at J, with 16 bases in the middle. The CDR3 contains 15 residues. The germline gives CDR1 SGHTA, CDR2 FQGNSA.

This clonotype has at least ten counts. V and J are TRBV5-1 and TRBJ2-5; 9 nucleotides line up with TRBD2. Germline V CDR1 and CDR2: SGHRS, YFSETQ. CDR3 length: 17 residues. J gave up 4 bases and V 0 bases, and 10 bases lay outside the gene matches. CDR3 DNA: TGCGCCAGCAGCTTGGGAGGTGGTCTAGCGGGGCGAGAGACCCAGTACTTC. Residues: CASSLGGGLAGRETQYF.

The CDR3 reads CSASAGSTYEQYF. In nucleotides, the CDR3 is TGCAGTGCTTCAGCGGGGAGTACCTACGAGCAGTACTTC. The chain joins TRBV20-1 to TRBJ2-7; 7 nucleotides agree with TRBD2. The germline V gene has CDR1 DFQATT and CDR2 SNEGSKA (reference sequence). The V and J ends lost 5 bases and 2 bases, in that order; junction bases with no gene match: 6. CDR3 length: 13 residues.

The chain joins TRBV5-1 to TRBJ1-3; D is ambiguous. The length of the CDR3 is 14 residues. V lost 0 bases and J 8 bases, leaving 12 bases between the germline ends. Germline V gene sequence: CDR1 SGHRS, CDR2 YFSETQ. This CDR3 is CASSLGRAFDTIYF. CDR3 sequence (DNA): TGCGCCAGCAGCTTGGGAAGAGCCTTTGACACCATATATTTT.

V usage is TRBV10-2 and J usage is TRBJ1-2, with 10 nucleotides matching TRBD1. Unmatched junction bases numbered 7, after V lost 0 bases and J lost 6 bases. The CDR3 covers 16 residues. Germline V gene lookup returns CDR1 WSHSY and CDR2 SAAADI. The CDR3 sequence: CASSESRTGGFHGYTF. For the CDR3, the DNA is TGCGCCAGCAGTGAGTCCCGGACAGGGGGGTTTCATGGCTACACCTTC.

This clonotype occurred many times. The chain joins TRBV6-5 to TRBJ2-5; D might be TRBD1 (6 bases). The germline CDR1 and CDR2 sequences are MNHEY and SVGAGI. V gave up 2 bases and J gave up 2 bases, with 21 bases separating them. The CDR3 contains 18 residues. The DNA for the CDR3 is TGTGCCAGCAGTTACACTCCCCCCGGACAGCCGAATCAAGAGACCCAGTACTTC. Translated: CASSYTPPGQPNQETQYF.

The chain links TRBV4-3 to TRBJ2-7, with D possibly being TRBD1 (5 bases). CDR3 length: 15 residues. Trimming took 3 bases from V and 2 from J, leaving 14 bases between them. Germline CDR1 reads LGHNA; CDR2 reads YSLEER. The CDR3, as DNA: TGCGCCAGCAGCCAGGGCAGGGCGGCAGCCTACGAGCAGTACTTC. Protein: CASSQGRAAAYEQYF.

This clonotype was detected many times. V is TRBV27 and J is TRBJ2-3; D is uncertain. Germline V gene lookup returns CDR1 MNHEY and CDR2 SMNVEV (reference sequence). V was shortened by 7 bases and J by 1 base, with 9 bases between the two germline ends. This CDR3 has 13 residues. Written as DNA, the CDR3 is TGTGCCAGCACACTCGCGGGCACAGATACGCAGTATTTT. The encoded protein is CASTLAGTDTQYF.

There are many counts of this clonotype. The J gene is TRBJ2-7, the V gene TRBV7-2; D is uncertain. Germline CDR1 reads SGHTA; CDR2 reads FQGNSA. The CDR3 spans 16 residues. Deletions cut 0 bases from V and 2 bases from J, with 14 bases between. CDR3 residues: CASSLAGPPRPYEQYF. For the CDR3, the DNA is TGTGCCAGCAGCTTAGCGGGTCCCCCCAGGCCCTACGAGCAGTACTTC.

The V gene is TRBV5-5, the J gene TRBJ2-5; D is unclear. Germline assignment: CDR1 SGHKS and CDR2 YYEKEE (reference sequence). V gave up 0 bases and J gave up 1 base, with 10 bases separating them. The CDR3 runs to 15 residues. CDR3 in DNA: TGTGCCAGCAGCTTGGTTAGGATCTTCCAAGAGACCCAGTACTTC. Its translation: CASSLVRIFQETQYF.

This rearrangement joins TRBV7-2 to TRBJ1-5; the D gene is possibly TRBD1 (6 bases). The CDR3 has 16 amino acids. Trimming stripped 5 bases from V and 3 bases from J, with 17 bases between. CDR1 and CDR2 (germline): SGHTA, FQGNSA. CDR3 loop: CASSPLLTGINQPQHF. Written as DNA, the CDR3 is TGTGCCAGCAGCCCCCTCCTCACAGGGATCAATCAGCCCCAGCATTTT. The entire variable domain, with the rest obtained from reference TRBV7-2 and TRBJ1-5, is as follows: GAGVSQSPSNKVTEKGKDVELRCDPISGHTALYWYRQSLGQGLEFLIYFQGNSAPDKSGLPSDRFSAERTGGSVSTLTIQRTQQEDSAVYLCASSPLLTGINQPQHFGDGTRLSIL.

The CDR3, as DNA: TGTGCCAGCAGCCAAGATCGAGCGGGGGGCGCCGCCTACGAGCAGTACGTC. This sequence encodes CASSQDRAGGAAYEQYV. The gene calls are TRBV3-2 and TRBJ2-7; TRBD1 is the table's D call, not checked against the DNA. TRBV3-2 is noted as a pseudogene. CDR3 length equals 17 residues.